The next 28 T cell receptor beta chains were all read from a single sample in a study of T cells in Graves' hyperthyroidism and ophthalmopathy. There were TCR beta CDR3 regions amplified from RNA transcripts. An initial round of RT-PCR targeting the TCR CDR3 relied on the HTBI primer set. TCRdb re-derived calls from the multiplex PCR reads in MiXCR, one entry per CDR3 protein. In the table there are 730,000 or so distinct CDR3 sequences, about 17% of which are singletons. What was sequenced was blood. All receptors come from a woman between 45 and 60 years old with Graves' hyperthyroidism that later progressed to Graves' ophthalmopathy.

This chain uses TRBV4-2 with TRBJ2-1; 7 bases agree with TRBD2. Per the germline V gene, CDR1 is LGHNA and CDR2 is YNFKEQ. The CDR3 runs to 19 residues. Trimming cost V 6 bases and J 0 bases; bases outside gene matches: 17. The CDR3 nucleotides read TGTGCCAGCAGACCTTGGGGAGCGGGGTCGGGAAGCTCCTACAATGAGCAGTTCTTC. It translates to CASRPWGAGSGSSYNEQFF.

This clonotype has only a few counts. The rearrangement joins TRBV7-9 to TRBJ1-6; D is uncertain. The CDR3 spans 16 residues. The germline V gene has CDR1 SEHNR and CDR2 FQNEAQ (reference sequence). V gave up 5 bases and J gave up 0 bases, with 11 bases separating them. The CDR3 DNA reads TGTGCCAGCAGCCCCATGGGAAGCTCCTATAATTCACCCCTCCACTTT. As protein: CASSPMGSSYNSPLHF.

This clonotype occurred a few times. The CDR3 region is CASSGNVRSQPQHF. In DNA, the CDR3 is TGTGCCAGCAGTGGGAACGTAAGGTCTCAGCCCCAGCATTTT. The V call is TRBV2, the J call TRBJ1-5; D gene uncertain. The germline CDR1 and CDR2 sequences are SNHLY and FYNNEI. Trimming cost V 4 bases and J 6 bases, with 13 bases left between them. This CDR3 contains 14 residues. Variable domain in full (rest from reference TRBV2 and TRBJ1-5): EPEVTQTPSHQVTQMGQEVILRCVPISNHLYFYWYRQILGQKVEFLVSFYNNEISEKSEIFDDQFSVERPDGSNFTLKIRSTKLEDSAMYFCASSGNVRSQPQHFGDGTRLSIL.

This clonotype turned up a few times. No conserved phenylalanine or tryptophan ends this CDR3, so it is likely a read error. The V call is TRBV5-1, the J call TRBJ1-2, with a tentative D call TRBD1 (6 bases). Trimming cost V 4 bases and J 8 bases, with 18 bases left between them. CDR1 is SGHRS and CDR2 is YFSETQ in the germline V gene. The CDR3 has 14 residues. CDR3 in amino acids: CASSINPAQGGYTL. CDR3 DNA: TGCGCCAGCAGCATAAACCCTGCTCAGGGGGGCTACACCCTC.

On this clonotype itself: Since a much larger clone is just one base distant, this may be a read error. The rearrangement joins TRBV7-9 to TRBJ1-2; D is possibly TRBD1 (6 bases). The CDR3 is made up of 16 amino acids. Germline CDR1 and CDR2: SEHNR and FQNEAQ (reference sequence). For the CDR3, the DNA is TGTGCCGGCAGCGTCGACAGGCCGGCCTTAAACTATGGCTACACCTTC. Its translation is CAGSVDRPALNYGYTF.

This clonotype was seen at least ten times. This chain links TRBV3-1 with TRBJ1-1; D remains ambiguous. CDR1 and CDR2 from the germline V gene are LGHDT and YNNKEL (reference sequence). Trimming removed 5 bases from V and 1 base from J, with 11 bases in between. The CDR3 has 14 residues. The CDR3 spells CASSSNLPNTEAFF. DNA of the CDR3: TGTGCCAGCAGCTCTAACTTGCCGAACACTGAAGCTTTCTTT.

The chain recombines TRBV20-1 with TRBJ1-4, with D unclear. In germline, CDR1 is DFQATT, CDR2 SNEGSKA (reference sequence). The CDR3 has 15 residues. The germline V and J ends were trimmed by 1 base and 5 bases, with 14 bases remaining between them. The CDR3 DNA reads TGCAGTGCTAGAGGGGCAATTGGCGGGAATGAAAAACTGTTTTTT. This encodes CSARGAIGGNEKLFF.

Comments on this clonotype: A read error may account for a junction end that differs from germline. The chain links TRBV19 to TRBJ1-4; TRBD1 matches at 9 bases. Germline lookup yields CDR1 LNHDA and CDR2 SQIVND (reference sequence). This CDR3 region has 15 residues. The CDR3 DNA reads as TGTGCCAGCAGTAAATCCACAGGGGGCAGTGAAAAACTGTTTTTT. Encoded protein: CASSKSTGGSEKLFF.

This clonotype was picked up many times. The gene calls are TRBV2 and TRBJ2-1; TRBD2 matches 13 bases. V lost 4 bases to trimming and J lost 5 bases; unmatched junction nucleotides: 5. Germline V CDR1 and CDR2: SNHLY, FYNNEI. The CDR3 runs to 16 residues. In nucleotides, the CDR3 is TGTGCCAGCAGTGGGACTAGCGGGGGTTTCGACAATGAGCAGTTCTTC. Amino acids: CASSGTSGGFDNEQFF. Based on the CDR3 plus reference TRBV2 and TRBJ2-1, the full variable domain is EPEVTQTPSHQVTQMGQEVILRCVPISNHLYFYWYRQILGQKVEFLVSFYNNEISEKSEIFDDQFSVERPDGSNFTLKIRSTKLEDSAMYFCASSGTSGGFDNEQFFGPGTRLTVL.

This clonotype was picked up many times. V and J are TRBV7-2 and TRBJ1-1; D gene uncertain. Germline V lookup: CDR1 SGHTA, CDR2 FQGNSA. Trimming took off 2 bases at V and 3 bases at J, with 19 bases between the two ends. The CDR3 spans 17 residues. The CDR3 loop is CASSLRFSGVGDTEAFF. The CDR3 DNA sequence: TGTGCCAGCAGCTTAAGGTTTAGTGGGGTCGGGGACACTGAAGCTTTCTTT.

Regarding this clonotype: One junction end does not reproduce the germline sequence, and a read error may be involved. The chain combines TRBV7-3 with TRBJ2-3; TRBD1 matches 7 bases. Germline CDR1 SGHTA, CDR2 FQGTGA. The CDR3 sequence is 14 residues long. CDR3 residues: CGSSSGQGTDTQYF. For the CDR3, the DNA is TGTGGCAGCAGTTCTGGACAGGGCACAGATACGCAGTATTTT.

The rearrangement uses TRBV3-1 and TRBJ2-5, with 14 bases lining up with TRBD2. The V gene's germline CDR1 is LGHDT and CDR2 YNNKEL (reference sequence). The ends lost 4 bases at V and 2 bases at J; junction bases unmatched: 6. The CDR3 is 17 residues long. CDR3 in amino acids: CASSPTSGGAWQETQYF. The CDR3 coding sequence is TGTGCCAGCAGCCCGACTAGCGGGGGGGCGTGGCAAGAGACCCAGTACTTC.

This clonotype was seen ten or more times. The chain combines TRBV5-1 with TRBJ2-1; D remains ambiguous. Germline V gives CDR1 SGHRS, CDR2 YFSETQ. Trimming took 0 bases from V and 4 from J, leaving 14 bases between them. The CDR3 extends over 16 amino acids. CDR3 loop: CASSLAGRLGYNEQFF. CDR3 sequence (DNA): TGCGCCAGCAGCTTGGCGGGTAGGCTGGGTTACAATGAGCAGTTCTTC.

The chain combines TRBV20-1 with TRBJ1-5; TRBD1 matches at 7 bases. The V segment lost 5 bases and the J segment 0 bases; nucleotides outside the gene matches: 7. The V gene's germline CDR1 is DFQATT and CDR2 SNEGSKA (reference sequence). CDR3 length equals 15 residues. CDR3 DNA sequence: TGCAGTGCTGGCACCGGGACAGATAGCAATCAGCCCCAGCATTTT. Translated, it gives CSAGTGTDSNQPQHF.

The table lists this clonotype with a few counts. The chain links TRBV30 to TRBJ2-6, with D tentatively TRBD1 or TRBD2 (5 bases each). Per germline, CDR1 GTSNPN and CDR2 SVGIG (reference sequence). CDR3 size: 16 residues. V lost 7 bases, J lost 0 bases, and 16 bases lay in between. The CDR3 region is CASRAGRPSGANVLTF. CDR3 coding DNA: TGTGCCTCGCGGGCAGGGCGTCCCTCTGGGGCCAACGTCCTGACTTTC.

This clonotype was detected a few times. The V and J genes are TRBV15 and TRBJ1-1, with D tentatively TRBD1 (5 bases). The V end lost 0 bases, the J end lost 6 bases, and 14 bases lay between the germline ends. The CDR3 is 15 residues long. CDR1 and CDR2 (germline): LNHNV, YYDKDF (reference sequence). The CDR3 sequence: CATSREGWGTSEAFF. As DNA, the CDR3 is TGTGCCACCAGCAGAGAGGGGTGGGGGACCTCTGAAGCTTTCTTT.

This clonotype came up many times. The chain carries TRBV10-3 and TRBJ1-1; D may be TRBD1 (6 bases). The CDR3 has 16 residues. V shed 6 bases and J shed 4 bases, with 21 bases lying between them. Per the germline V gene, CDR1 is ENHRY and CDR2 is SYGVKD. The CDR3 is CAIRPGHPNGGTEAFF. CDR3 coding DNA: TGTGCCATCAGGCCGGGACATCCGAACGGGGGCACTGAAGCTTTCTTT.

This clonotype was counted only a few times. The chain carries TRBV30 and TRBJ2-1; D perhaps matches TRBD1 (7 bases). This CDR3 has 14 amino acids. The germline CDR1 and CDR2 sequences are GTSNPN and SVGIG (reference sequence). V lost 6 bases and J 0 bases, leaving 12 bases between the germline ends. Here the CDR3 DNA reads TGTGCCTGCAGGGGGGCTTCCTCCTACAATGAGCAGTTCTTC. The encoded protein is CACRGASSYNEQFF.

This clonotype was counted once. The V call is TRBV18, the J call TRBJ1-2; 7 bases are shared with TRBD1. The CDR3 has 14 residues. Germline assignment: CDR1 KGHSH and CDR2 LQKENI. V was pared by 3 bases and J by 0 bases, with 1 base of the junction left unmatched. The CDR3 spells CASSPGQPNYGYTF. The CDR3 DNA is TGTGCCAGCTCACCGGGACAGCCTAACTATGGCTACACCTTC.

In this sample, this clonotype turned up many times. The chain recombines TRBV20-1 with TRBJ2-7; tentative D call: TRBD2 (5 bases). Germline V CDR1 and CDR2: DFQATT, SNEGSKA (reference sequence). The CDR3 contains 13 residues. V was shortened by 4 bases and J by 8 bases, with 18 bases between the two germline ends. The CDR3 region has the DNA TGCAGTGCTACCCGGGATTCATCCGGACAGCAGTACTTC. This encodes CSATRDSSGQQYF.

The chain links TRBV6-1 to TRBJ2-2; D might be TRBD2 (7 bases). Germline V CDR1 and CDR2: MNHNS, SASEGT. The CDR3 runs 17 residues. Trimming pared 3 bases from V and 5 bases from J, leaving 19 bases between. The CDR3 region is CASSDRGGGGWTGELFF. For the CDR3, the DNA is TGTGCCAGCAGTGATAGGGGGGGCGGGGGCTGGACCGGGGAGCTGTTTTTT.

This clonotype occurred many times. This chain uses TRBV3-1 with TRBJ1-2; 7 nucleotides match TRBD1. The V gene's germline CDR1 is LGHDT and CDR2 YNNKEL (reference sequence). V lost 3 bases to trimming and J lost 6 bases; unmatched junction nucleotides: 13. The CDR3 has 16 residues. CDR3 region: CASSQQDRNLQDGYTF. The CDR3 coding sequence is TGTGCCAGCAGCCAGCAGGACAGGAATCTACAGGATGGCTACACCTTC.

This clonotype occurred many times. V gene TRBV11-2 combines with J gene TRBJ2-7, with 9 bases identical to TRBD1. The CDR3 totals 15 residues. V was clipped by 3 bases and J by 7 bases; unmatched bases: 10. Germline values: CDR1 SGHAT, CDR2 FQNNGV. The CDR3 here is CASSLGQGAPQEQYF. The CDR3 DNA follows: TGTGCCAGCAGCTTGGGACAGGGCGCACCTCAGGAGCAGTACTTC.

Note on this clonotype: A much more abundant neighbour one base away suggests this may be a read error. V and J are TRBV20-1 and TRBJ2-2; D may be TRBD1 (5 bases). CDR3 length: 13 residues. Trimming took 4 bases from V and 5 from J, leaving 11 bases between them. Looked up from germline, CDR1 is DFQATT and CDR2 is SNEGSKA (reference sequence). The CDR3 region has the DNA TGCAGTGCTACCGCCAGGGCAACCGGGGAGCTGTTTTTT. Translating it yields CSATARATGELFF.

With regard to this clonotype: A much more abundant neighbour one base away suggests this may be a read error. The CDR3 DNA sequence: TGTGCCAGCAGCCAAGTTAATGAAAAACTGTTTTTT. Translating it yields CASSQVNEKLFF. V is TRBV4-2 and J is TRBJ1-4; no reliable D call. The CDR3 spans 12 residues. V was clipped by 1 base and J by 4 bases, with 1 base between them. The V gene's germline CDR1 is LGHNA and CDR2 YNFKEQ.

This clonotype was picked up many times. V usage is TRBV3-1 and J usage is TRBJ1-5, with no clear D. The germline V gene has CDR1 LGHDT and CDR2 YNNKEL (reference sequence). V lost 0 bases, J lost 8 bases, and 8 bases lay in between. The CDR3 sequence is 13 residues long. CDR3 residues: CASSQEPHEPQHF. DNA of the CDR3: TGTGCCAGCAGCCAAGAACCCCATGAGCCCCAGCATTTT. Full variable domain (rest looked up from reference TRBV3-1 and TRBJ1-5): DTAVSQTPKYLVTQMGNDKSIKCEQNLGHDTMYWYKQDSKKFLKIMFSYNNKELIINETVPNRFSPKSPDKAHLNLHINSLELGDSAVYFCASSQEPHEPQHFGDGTRLSIL.

This clonotype was recorded at least ten times. This rearrangement joins TRBV30 to TRBJ1-2; D is perhaps TRBD1 (6 bases). CDR3 length: 13 amino acids. Trimming stripped 3 bases from V and 3 bases from J, with 11 bases between. Germline assignment: CDR1 GTSNPN and CDR2 SVGIG (reference sequence). The CDR3 is CAWRETGHYGYTF. DNA of the CDR3: TGTGCCTGGAGGGAAACAGGGCACTATGGCTACACCTTC. Full variable domain (remainder filled in from reference TRBV30 and TRBJ1-2): SQTIHQWPATLVQPVGSPLSLECTVEGTSNPNLYWYRQAAGRGLQLLFYSVGIGQISSEVPQNLSASRPQDRQFILSSKKLLLSDSGFYLCAWRETGHYGYTFGSGTRLTVV.

This clonotype was seen repeatedly, ten times or more. The chain recombines TRBV3-1 with TRBJ1-1; tentative D call: TRBD1 (6 bases). The germline V gene encodes CDR1 LGHDT and CDR2 YNNKEL (reference sequence). V was cut by 4 bases and J by 3 bases, with 21 bases left in between. The CDR3 sequence is 17 residues long. The CDR3 DNA follows: TGTGCCAGCAGCCCCCCCCGGGACATCGGGGCGGACACTGAAGCTTTCTTT. As protein: CASSPPRDIGADTEAFF.